Below, one T cell receptor beta chain is given with its context. Clones were sequenced by immunoSEQ multiplex PCR, and TCRdb holds only the in-frame ones, with some missing. The sample includes 64,000 or so clones, around 93% of them seen just once. The data are from a study of T cell changes during pregnancy in multiple sclerosis. Trimming took 3 bases from V and 7 from J; bases not matched to a gene: 8. The CDR3 is made up of 15 amino acids. The V gene's germline CDR1 is MDHEN and CDR2 SYDVKM. The J gene is TRBJ2-1, the V gene TRBV28, with 8 bases aligning to TRBD1. The sequenced sample was peripheral blood, obtained in the first trimester of pregnancy. The TCR sequence derives from a female donor with multiple sclerosis, enrolled in a pregnancy study. As DNA, the CDR3 is TGTGCCAGCAGTTTTTCCGGACAGGGCGGTAATGAGCAGTTCTTC. It specifies CASSFSGQGGNEQFF.